The rows below give T cell receptor beta chains drawn from one sample of a study of technical replicates of blood from several donors. The protocol was immunoSEQ multiplex PCR, while the TCRdb copy is restricted to in-frame clones and leaves out a portion. The sample lists around 58,000 clones; around 90% were seen once. Sequenced: PBMCs. The receptors come from a human donor in good health. Some clones in this sample may be carry-over from other donors' samples. Each CDR3 is given with its conserved first and last residue. The D gene is left open where the match is weak. Only part of the rows carry a size: once, few, many, or a class if the clone is expanded.

clone_size,cdr3_length,d_call,j_call,v_call,cdr3_nt,cdr3_aa
-,13,TRBD1,TRBJ2-7,TRBV6-1,TGTGCCAGCAGTGCAGTGGGACAGAGTGAGCAGTACTTC,CASSAVGQSEQYF
-,16,TRBD2,TRBJ2-5,TRBV4-1,TGCGCCAGCAGCCAAGATCGAGCGGGAGGTCGTGAGACCCAGTACTTC,CASSQDRAGGRETQYF
-,15,TRBD1,TRBJ2-5,TRBV18,TGTGCCAGCTCACTCGGGACAGGGGCCCAAGAGACCCAGTACTTC,CASSLGTGAQETQYF
-,13,TRBD1,TRBJ2-7,TRBV7-9,TGTGCCAGCCGGACAGGGGGCTTCTACGAGCAGTACTTC,CASRTGGFYEQYF
-,17,TRBD2,TRBJ2-7,TRBV5-3,TGTGCCAGAAGCATCGTCCACTCTAGCGGGGCCTCCTACGAGCAGTACTTC,CARSIVHSSGASYEQYF
-,13,-,TRBJ1-1,TRBV6-5,TGTGCCAGCAGAGAAACAGGGAGCACTGAAGCTTTCTTT,CASRETGSTEAFF
-,16,TRBD2,TRBJ2-2,TRBV9,TGTGCCAGCAGCGTAGATGCGGGGGTCATCACCGGGGAGCTGTTTTTT,CASSVDAGVITGELFF
once,16,TRBD1,TRBJ2-1,TRBV7-9,TGTGCCAGCAGCTTAGGGCGAAAGGGGGCGGTGGATGAGCAGTTCTTC,CASSLGRKGAVDEQFF
-,12,-,TRBJ2-1,TRBV7-2,TGTGCCAGCAGCCAAAGGGGCGTTGAGCAGTTCTTC,CASSQRGVEQFF
-,13,TRBD1,TRBJ1-1,TRBV7-6,TGTGCCAGCAGCTCAGGGGGTTACACTGAAGCTTTCTTT,CASSSGGYTEAFF
-,17,TRBD2,TRBJ2-5,TRBV2,TGTGCCAGCAGTGAAGCGTTCAGCGGGGGGGCCGGGGAGACCCAGTACTTC,CASSEAFSGGAGETQYF
-,15,TRBD2,TRBJ2-1,TRBV2,TGTGCCAGCAGGGGACTAGCGGGAGAGTGGGGTGAGCAGTTCTTC,CASRGLAGEWGEQFF
-,13,TRBD1,TRBJ2-1,TRBV10-3,TGTGCCATCAGTGGGGACAGGGAGAATGAGCAGTTCTTC,CAISGDRENEQFF
-,12,-,TRBJ1-5,TRBV19,TGTGCCAGTAGTCTTAGCAATCAGCCCCAGCATTTT,CASSLSNQPQHF
-,16,TRBD1,TRBJ2-3,TRBV7-2,TGTGCCAGCAGCTTAGGGACAGGGGGTAGCACAGATACGCAGTATTTT,CASSLGTGGSTDTQYF
-,14,-,TRBJ2-1,TRBV4-3,TGCGCCAGCAGCCAAGAGGCTAGAAACAATGAGCAGTTCTTC,CASSQEARNNEQFF
-,13,-,TRBJ2-1,TRBV11-3,TGTGCCAGCAGCTTAGAGTGGGGGGATGAGCAGTTCTTC,CASSLEWGDEQFF
-,14,-,TRBJ1-2,TRBV6-1,TGTGCCAGCAGCCTTTCCAGGGTGAGCTATGGCTACACCTTC,CASSLSRVSYGYTF
-,14,-,TRBJ2-1,TRBV7-6,TGTGCCAGCAGCTTAGTAGGGACTTGGAATGAGCAGTTCTTC,CASSLVGTWNEQFF
-,14,-,TRBJ1-6,TRBV7-2,TGTGCCAGCATCCCGACAGCAGATTATTCACCCCTCCACTTT,CASIPTADYSPLHF
-,17,-,TRBJ2-1,TRBV18,TGTGCCAGCTCCCCTACCACTACCGGGAAGCGTGACAATGAGCAGTTCTTC,CASSPTTTGKRDNEQFF
few,12,-,TRBJ2-2,TRBV5-4,TGTGCCAGCAGCTTCGAGACCGGGGAGCTGTTTTTT,CASSFETGELFF
-,15,-,TRBJ2-1,TRBV5-4,TGTGCCAGCAGAATGCTGGGCCAGCCCTACAATGAGCAGTTCTTC,CASRMLGQPYNEQFF
-,13,-,TRBJ2-5,TRBV2,TGTGCCAGCAACCACCCCCCGGGAGAGACCCAGTACTTC,CASNHPPGETQYF